A selection of T cell receptor beta chains follows, all from one sample in a study of early T cells in non-severe SARS-CoV-2 infection. TCRdb reprocessed the 5' RACE reads via MiXCR and lists one record per CDR3 protein. The sample lists roughly 38,000 distinct CDR3 sequences, 5.8% seen once, with 6.5% to 8.5% in the top ten. The specimen sequenced was whole blood. Every receptor here comes from an adult who was a healthcare worker with PCR-confirmed SARS-CoV-2 infection or an uninfected control (not recorded which). CDR3s leave out the opening cysteine and the closing phenylalanine or tryptophan. Size is omitted from some rows. Given values are once, few, many or a class for expanded clones.

many | 13 | TRBV18 | ASSEGPTLGNEQF
many | 14 | TRBV6-1 | ASKSPTSGTLGEQY
many | 15 | TRBV3-2 | ASSQYVGQIMSSPLH
many | 17 | TRBV4-1 | ASSQVERVSAGSLGEQF
many | 14 | TRBV4-2 | ASSQAPGAFTDTQY
many | 11 | TRBV5-4 | ASSLRGDGGYT
few | 11 | TRBV18 | ASSPEVNTEAF
many | 15 | TRBV20-1 | SARDRRSSLNTGELF
- | 9 | TRBV12-3/TRBV12-4 | ASSSGNEQY
- | 11 | TRBV7-9 | ASSPKGSTEAF
few | 12 | TRBV4-1 | ASSQEEGDQPQH
many | 10 | TRBV29-1 | SVGTAYNEQF
many | 12 | TRBV28 | ASSLVIGGDEAF
medium-sized | 13 | TRBV4-3 | ASSLTTGVGQPQH
many | 13 | TRBV20-1 | SARDVFSTIPEAF
many | 12 | TRBV6-1 | ASSESRSTDTQY
- | 11 | TRBV12-3/TRBV12-4 | ASSLAGGQPQH
few | 11 | TRBV11-2 | ASSSGQGLEQY
many | 13 | TRBV7-2 | ASSPGLAKNNEQF
many | 12 | TRBV19 | ASRRGEITGELF
many | 11 | TRBV5-4 | ASTEGPYYGYT
many | 11 | TRBV15 | ATSRVRGYEQY
many | 13 | TRBV7-2 | ASSLAGDRRDEQY
many | 14 | TRBV7-2 | ASRNPRDRGRNTIY
few | 12 | TRBV4-1 | ASSQDGQNTEAF
- | 13 | TRBV4-1 | ASSQDLAGGRTQY
many | 12 | TRBV7-9 | ASSWQGAYNEQF
few | 12 | TRBV12-3/TRBV12-4 | ASTPSSAGLLMY
many | 13 | TRBV19 | ASSITVQGTQPQH
many | 12 | TRBV12-3/TRBV12-4 | ASSLGQGYFEQY
many | 15 | TRBV20-1 | SARKHLAGVWYNEQF
many | 15 | TRBV20-1 | SASGSGRPRSYNEQF
many | 10 | TRBV5-1 | ASMQTGQTQY
- | 12 | TRBV20-1 | SAKTGIAWETQY
- | 14 | TRBV3-1 | ASSPGREGRRAEQY
many | 12 | TRBV4-2 | ASSPGQDYNEQF
few | 17 | TRBV9 | ASSAQNLTGGLISYEQY
many | 14 | TRBV6-2/TRBV6-3 | ASSYSMSGGPNEQF
many | 11 | TRBV11-2 | ASSSRWFGTPA
many | 13 | TRBV12-3/TRBV12-4 | ASSLRSSGGHGYT